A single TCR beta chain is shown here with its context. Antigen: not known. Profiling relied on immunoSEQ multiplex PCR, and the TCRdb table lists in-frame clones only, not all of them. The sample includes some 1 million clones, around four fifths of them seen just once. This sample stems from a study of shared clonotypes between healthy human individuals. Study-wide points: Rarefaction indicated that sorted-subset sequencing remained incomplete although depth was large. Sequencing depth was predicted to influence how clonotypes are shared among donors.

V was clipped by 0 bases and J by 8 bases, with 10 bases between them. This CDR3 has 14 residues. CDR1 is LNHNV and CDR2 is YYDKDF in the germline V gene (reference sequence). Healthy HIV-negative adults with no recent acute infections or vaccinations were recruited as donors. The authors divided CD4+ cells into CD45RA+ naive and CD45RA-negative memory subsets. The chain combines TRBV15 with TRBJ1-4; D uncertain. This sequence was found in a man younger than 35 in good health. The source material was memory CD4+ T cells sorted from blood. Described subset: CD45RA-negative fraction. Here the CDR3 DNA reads TGTGCCACCAGCAGAGATCTCACGGTAGAAAAACTGTTTTTT. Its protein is CATSRDLTVEKLFF.